The 14 T cell receptor beta chains given below trace back to one sample, sequenced in a study of shared clonotypes between healthy human individuals (dated by TCRdb to about 2020). The library was made by the immunoSEQ multiplex PCR assay. Not all clones reach the TCRdb copy of this immuneACCESS table, which keeps in-frame sequences only. Checked studies attribute under half of the gap to unresolved V genes and leave the rest unexplained. Recorded for this sample are approximately 500,000 clones; 60% to 80% of them occurred a single time. The ten largest clones add up to about 12% of the sample. Sequenced: PBMCs. The receptors shown here come from a woman aged 40 to 50 in good health. Some clones in this sample may be carry-over from other donors' samples.

The rearrangement uses TRBV29-1 and TRBJ1-1, with D perhaps matching TRBD1 (5 bases). CDR1 and CDR2 from the germline V gene are SQVTM and ANQGSEA. The CDR3 consists of 13 residues. The CDR3 reads CSAEEGTNTEAFF. Here the CDR3 DNA reads TGCAGTGCTGAGGAGGGGACGAACACTGAAGCTTTCTTT.

The chain couples TRBV5-4 to TRBJ2-3, with 12 bases fitting TRBD2. The ends lost 4 bases at V and 0 bases at J; junction bases unmatched: 3. Germline CDR1 reads SGHNT; CDR2 reads YYREEE (reference sequence). The CDR3 consists of 16 residues. In DNA form, the CDR3 reads TGTGCCAGCAGCGCGGGACTAGCGGGTAGCACAGATACGCAGTATTTT. This gives the protein CASSAGLAGSTDTQYF.

As to this clone: This likely reflects a read error, since a far larger clone is one base away. V and J are TRBV18 and TRBJ1-5; TRBD1 matches 8 bases. CDR3 length equals 13 residues. Germline assignment: CDR1 KGHSH and CDR2 LQKENI. The CDR3, as DNA: TGTGCCAGCTTACCACAGGGGGATCAGCCCCAGCATTTT. It translates to CASLPQGDQPQHF. The variable domain in full, with the rest retrieved from reference TRBV18 and TRBJ1-5, is NAGVMQNPRHLVRRRGQEARLRCSPMKGHSHVYWYRQLPEEGLKFMVYLQKENIIDESGMPKERFSAEFPKEGPSILRIQQVVRGDSAAYFCASLPQGDQPQHFGDGTRLSIL.

The chain combines TRBV19 with TRBJ1-2, with TRBD1 identical over 8 bases. Trimming at V came to 3 bases and at J to 8 bases, leaving 11 bases not matched to a gene. Germline V gives CDR1 LNHDA, CDR2 SQIVND (reference sequence). The CDR3 is 15 residues long. In nucleotides, the CDR3 is TGTGCCAGTAGTATCCCCCGACAGGGGAAGGAGGGCTACACCTTC. This translates into CASSIPRQGKEGYTF.

The rearrangement uses TRBV9 and TRBJ2-3; D is unclear. CDR3 length: 16 amino acids. CDR1 is SGDLS and CDR2 is YYNGEE in the germline V gene. Trimming took off 0 bases at V and 0 bases at J, with 11 bases between the two ends. CDR3 nucleotide sequence: TGTGCCAGCAGCGTAGGGCGACTTGCTAGCACAGATACGCAGTATTTT. Protein: CASSVGRLASTDTQYF. The complete variable domain, with remaining parts taken from reference TRBV9 and TRBJ2-3, reads DSGVTQTPKHLITATGQRVTLRCSPRSGDLSVYWYQQSLDQGLQFLIQYYNGEERAKGNILERFSAQQFPDLHSELNLSSLELGDSALYFCASSVGRLASTDTQYFGPGTRLTVL.

This CDR3 reads CASSDRLNTEAFF. The CDR3 coding sequence is TGTGCCAGTTCGGACAGGTTGAACACTGAAGCTTTCTTT. The chain carries TRBV25-1 and TRBJ1-1, with 7 bases matching TRBD1. CDR1 is MGHDK, CDR2 SYGVNS, per germline. The trim removed 9 bases at V and 0 bases at J, leaving 4 bases unmatched. The CDR3 spans 13 residues.

This chain links TRBV7-8 with TRBJ1-3; maybe TRBD1 (6 bases). The CDR3 loop spans 14 amino acids. V was pared by 4 bases and J by 0 bases, with 7 bases between. The V gene's germline CDR1 is SGHVS and CDR2 FQNEAQ. The CDR3 nucleotides are TGTGCCAGCAGCTCAGGGGTCTCTGGAAACACCATATATTTT. The encoded protein is CASSSGVSGNTIYF.

The V and J genes are TRBV19 and TRBJ1-5; 9 bases align to TRBD1. CDR3 length: 15 residues. Germline loops: CDR1 LNHDA, CDR2 SQIVND (reference sequence). Trimming removed 8 bases from V and 2 bases from J; junction bases left unmatched: 7. The CDR3 protein is CASSQGARGNQPQHF. The CDR3 DNA reads TGTGCCAGTTCACAGGGGGCAAGGGGCAATCAGCCCCAGCATTTT.

In its sample, this clone was seen a few times. V gene TRBV4-3 combines with J gene TRBJ2-7, with 10 nucleotides matching TRBD2. The trim removed 0 bases at V and 0 bases at J, leaving 5 bases unmatched. The CDR3 runs 17 residues. Germline assignment: CDR1 LGHNA and CDR2 YSLEER. CDR3: CASSQELAGAGSYEQYF. The CDR3 DNA reads TGCGCCAGCAGCCAAGAGCTAGCGGGAGCGGGCTCCTACGAGCAGTACTTC.

The gene calls are TRBV2 and TRBJ2-3; D gene uncertain. The CDR3 totals 15 residues. V dropped 4 bases and J dropped 3 bases, with 14 bases sitting between them. Germline loops: CDR1 SNHLY, CDR2 FYNNEI. The CDR3 DNA reads TGTGCCAGCAGTGTTTCGTTGAGCAGTACAGATACGCAGTATTTT. Its translation is CASSVSLSSTDTQYF. The variable domain in full, completed from reference TRBV2 and TRBJ2-3, reads EPEVTQTPSHQVTQMGQEVILRCVPISNHLYFYWYRQILGQKVEFLVSFYNNEISEKSEIFDDQFSVERPDGSNFTLKIRSTKLEDSAMYFCASSVSLSSTDTQYFGPGTRLTVL.

The gene calls are TRBV27 and TRBJ2-7; TRBD2 matches at 7 bases. The CDR3 is made up of 14 amino acids. J gave up 3 bases and V 5 bases, and 7 bases lay outside the gene matches. CDR1 MNHEY and CDR2 SMNVEV come from the germline V gene (reference sequence). For the CDR3, the DNA is TGTGCCAGCAGTCCCCTAGCGGACCTCTACGAGCAGTACTTC. The encoded protein is CASSPLADLYEQYF.

CDR3 residues: CASSQLLAGNEQFF. CDR3 coding DNA: TGTGCCAGCAGCCAATTACTAGCGGGCAATGAGCAGTTCTTC. This chain joins TRBV4-2 and TRBJ2-1; TRBD2 matches 9 bases. V dropped 2 bases and J dropped 6; count of bases not matched to a gene: 2. The CDR3 totals 14 residues. Germline V lookup: CDR1 LGHNA, CDR2 YNFKEQ.

The chain employs TRBV28 and TRBJ2-2; D gene ambiguous. The germline V gene encodes CDR1 MDHEN and CDR2 SYDVKM. The CDR3 has 12 amino acids. V dropped 2 bases and J dropped 9 bases, with 7 bases sitting between them. In DNA form, the CDR3 reads TGTGCCAGCAGTTTAAGCCAGCGGGAGCTGTTTTTT. Its translation is CASSLSQRELFF.

The chain has TRBV30 and TRBJ2-7, with TRBD1 as a possible D gene (6 bases). Germline assignment: CDR1 GTSNPN and CDR2 SVGIG (reference sequence). V was trimmed by 5 bases and J by 2 bases, leaving 13 bases between them. This CDR3 region has 13 residues. DNA of the CDR3: TGTGCCTGGGGCCTGACAGGCGCCTACGAGCAGTACTTC. Protein: CAWGLTGAYEQYF.